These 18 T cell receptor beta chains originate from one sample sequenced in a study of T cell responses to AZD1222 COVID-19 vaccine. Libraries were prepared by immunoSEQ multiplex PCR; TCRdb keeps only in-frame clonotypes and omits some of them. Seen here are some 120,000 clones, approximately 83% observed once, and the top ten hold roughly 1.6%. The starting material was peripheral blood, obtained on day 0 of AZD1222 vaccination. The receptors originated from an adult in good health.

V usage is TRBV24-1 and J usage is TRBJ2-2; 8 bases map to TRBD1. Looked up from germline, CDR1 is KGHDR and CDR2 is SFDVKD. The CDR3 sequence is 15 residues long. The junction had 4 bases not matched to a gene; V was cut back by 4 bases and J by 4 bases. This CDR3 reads CATSEWTGSTGELFF. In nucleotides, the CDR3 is TGTGCCACCAGTGAGTGGACAGGGAGCACCGGGGAGCTGTTTTTT.

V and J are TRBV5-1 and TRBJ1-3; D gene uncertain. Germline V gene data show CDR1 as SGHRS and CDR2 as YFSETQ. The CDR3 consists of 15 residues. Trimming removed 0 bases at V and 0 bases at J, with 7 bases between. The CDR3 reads CASSLEPDSGNTIYF. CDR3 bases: TGCGCCAGCAGCTTGGAGCCGGACTCTGGAAACACCATATATTTT.

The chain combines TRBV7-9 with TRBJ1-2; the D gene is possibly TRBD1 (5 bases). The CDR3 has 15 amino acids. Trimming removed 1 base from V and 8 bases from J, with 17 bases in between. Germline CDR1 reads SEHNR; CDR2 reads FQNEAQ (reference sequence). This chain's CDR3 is CASSLGEGTGKGYTF. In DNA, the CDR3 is TGTGCCAGCAGCTTAGGAGAAGGAACAGGCAAAGGCTACACCTTC.

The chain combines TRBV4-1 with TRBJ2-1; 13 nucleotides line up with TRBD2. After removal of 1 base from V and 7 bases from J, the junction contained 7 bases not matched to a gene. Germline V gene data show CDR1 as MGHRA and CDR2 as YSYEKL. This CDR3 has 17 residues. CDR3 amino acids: CASSQVPTSGGLNEQFF. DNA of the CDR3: TGCGCCAGCAGCCAAGTTCCGACTAGCGGGGGGTTAAATGAGCAGTTCTTC.

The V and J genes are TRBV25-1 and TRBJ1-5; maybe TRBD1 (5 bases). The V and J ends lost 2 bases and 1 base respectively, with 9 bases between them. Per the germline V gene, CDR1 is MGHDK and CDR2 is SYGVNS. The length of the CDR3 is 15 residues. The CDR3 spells CASSERGPSNQPQHF. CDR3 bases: TGTGCCAGCAGTGAACGGGGACCGAGCAATCAGCCCCAGCATTTT.

This chain's CDR3 is CATSEPDGPSNQPQHF. Here the CDR3 DNA reads TGTGCCACCAGTGAGCCGGACGGGCCCAGCAATCAGCCCCAGCATTTT. V gene TRBV24-1 combines with J gene TRBJ1-5; D remains ambiguous. Trimming cost V 4 bases and J 1 base, with 13 bases left between them. Germline V gene sequence: CDR1 KGHDR, CDR2 SFDVKD. This CDR3 comprises 16 residues.

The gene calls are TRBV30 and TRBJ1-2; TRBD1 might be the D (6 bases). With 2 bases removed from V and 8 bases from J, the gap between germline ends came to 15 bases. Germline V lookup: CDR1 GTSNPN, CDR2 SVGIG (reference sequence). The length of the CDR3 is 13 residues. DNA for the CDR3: TGTGCCTGGAGTACCACGAGGGGGGGAGGCTACACCTTC. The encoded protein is CAWSTTRGGGYTF.

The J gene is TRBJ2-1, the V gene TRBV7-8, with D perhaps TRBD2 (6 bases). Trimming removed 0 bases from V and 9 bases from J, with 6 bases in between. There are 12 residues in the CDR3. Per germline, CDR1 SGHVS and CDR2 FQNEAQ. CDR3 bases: TGTGCCAGCAGCTTAGCGGGGGGTGAGCAGTTCTTC. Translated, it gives CASSLAGGEQFF.

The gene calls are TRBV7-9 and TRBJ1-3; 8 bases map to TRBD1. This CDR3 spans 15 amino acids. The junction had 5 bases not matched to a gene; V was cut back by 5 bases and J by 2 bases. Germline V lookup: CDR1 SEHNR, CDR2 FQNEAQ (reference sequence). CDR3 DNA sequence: TGTGCCAGCAGCCTACCACAGGGGGCTGGAAACACCATATATTTT. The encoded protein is CASSLPQGAGNTIYF. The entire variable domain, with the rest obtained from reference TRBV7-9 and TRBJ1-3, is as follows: DTGVSQNPRHKITKRGQNVTFRCDPISEHNRLYWYRQTLGQGPEFLTYFQNEAQLEKSRLLSDRFSAERPKGSFSTLEIQRTEQGDSAMYLCASSLPQGAGNTIYFGEGSWLTVV.

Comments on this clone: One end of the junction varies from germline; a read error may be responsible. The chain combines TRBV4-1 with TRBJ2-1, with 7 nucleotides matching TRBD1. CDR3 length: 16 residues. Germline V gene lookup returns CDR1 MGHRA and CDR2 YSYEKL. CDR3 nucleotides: TGCGCCAGCAGTCAAGCTCGACAGGGATCGTACAATGAGCAGTTCTTC. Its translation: CASSQARQGSYNEQFF.

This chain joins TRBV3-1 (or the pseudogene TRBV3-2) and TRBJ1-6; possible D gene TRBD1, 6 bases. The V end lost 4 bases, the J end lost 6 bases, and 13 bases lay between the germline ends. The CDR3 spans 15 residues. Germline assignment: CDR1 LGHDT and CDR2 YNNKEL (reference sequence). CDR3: CASSPPRGGNSPLHF. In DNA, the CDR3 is TGTGCCAGCAGCCCTCCCAGGGGAGGTAATTCACCCCTCCACTTT.

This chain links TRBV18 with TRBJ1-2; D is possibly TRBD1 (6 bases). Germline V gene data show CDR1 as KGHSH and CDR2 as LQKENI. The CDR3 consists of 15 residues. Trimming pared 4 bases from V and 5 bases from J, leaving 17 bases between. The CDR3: CASSLTEQGGYGYTF. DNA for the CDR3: TGTGCCAGCTCACTGACTGAACAGGGAGGTTATGGCTACACCTTC.

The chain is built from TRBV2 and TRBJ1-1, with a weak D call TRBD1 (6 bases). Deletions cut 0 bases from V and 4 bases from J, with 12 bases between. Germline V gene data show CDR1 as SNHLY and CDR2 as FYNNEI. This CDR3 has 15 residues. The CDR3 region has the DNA TGTGCCAGCAGTGAAGCTGGGGGCAGGGCCACTGAAGCTTTCTTT. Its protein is CASSEAGGRATEAFF.

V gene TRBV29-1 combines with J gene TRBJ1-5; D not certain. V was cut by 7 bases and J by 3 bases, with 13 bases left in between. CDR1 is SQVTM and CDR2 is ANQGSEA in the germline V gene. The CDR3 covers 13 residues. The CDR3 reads CSAANSANQPQHF. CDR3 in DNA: TGCAGCGCCGCGAACAGTGCCAATCAGCCCCAGCATTTT.

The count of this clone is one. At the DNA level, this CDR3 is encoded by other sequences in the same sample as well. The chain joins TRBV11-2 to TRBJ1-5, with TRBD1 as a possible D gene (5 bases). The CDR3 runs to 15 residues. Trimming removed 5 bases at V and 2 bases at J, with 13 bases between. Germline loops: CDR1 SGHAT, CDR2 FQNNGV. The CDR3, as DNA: TGTGCCAGCAGCCCGAGTGCGGGGGGCAATCAGCCCCAGCATTTT. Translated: CASSPSAGGNQPQHF. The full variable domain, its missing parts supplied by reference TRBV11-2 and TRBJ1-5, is EAGVAQSPRYKIIEKRQSVAFWCNPISGHATLYWYQQILGQGPKLLIQFQNNGVVDDSQLPKDRFSAERLKGVDSTLKIQPAKLEDSAVYLCASSPSAGGNQPQHFGDGTRLSIL.

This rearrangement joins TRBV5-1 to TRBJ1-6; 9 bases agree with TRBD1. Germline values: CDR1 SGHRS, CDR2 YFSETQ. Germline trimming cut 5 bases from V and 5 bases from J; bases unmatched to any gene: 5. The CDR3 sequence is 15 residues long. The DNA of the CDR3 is TGCGCCAGCAGACCGGACAGGGGTGATAATTCACCCCTCCACTTT. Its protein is CASRPDRGDNSPLHF.

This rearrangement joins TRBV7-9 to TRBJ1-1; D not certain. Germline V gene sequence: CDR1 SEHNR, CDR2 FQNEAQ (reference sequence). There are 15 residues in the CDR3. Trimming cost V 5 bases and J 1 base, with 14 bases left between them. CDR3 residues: CASSPWAGGNTEAFF. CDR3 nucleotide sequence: TGTGCCAGCAGCCCCTGGGCGGGCGGGAACACTGAAGCTTTCTTT.

In DNA form, the CDR3 reads TGTGCCAGCAGTTTTTCAAAGGCAGGGAATGAAAAACTGTTTTTT. This gives the protein CASSFSKAGNEKLFF. The genes are TRBV27 and TRBJ1-4, with TRBD1 as a possible D gene (5 bases). The CDR3 consists of 15 residues. Trimming removed 3 bases from V and 5 bases from J, with 13 bases in between. Germline lookup yields CDR1 MNHEY and CDR2 SMNVEV (reference sequence).